This paragraph reports one T cell receptor (beta chain). Its specific antigen is unknown. Within one base of it there is no much larger clone, and no base qualities were kept. The source of the sample is a study of shared clonotypes between healthy human individuals (dated by TCRdb to 2019 to 2021). Background for the entire study: A few men and two women, aged 18 to 49 years, made up the cohort. For each donor, CD4 naive and CD4 memory were each given three plates, CD8 naive was given two plates, and CD8 memory was given one plate. The study deeply sequenced blood TCR repertoires of about 5 healthy adults to estimate repertoire size and the extent of clonotype sharing between individuals. Different laboratories and diverse techniques were used to prepare libraries and sequence TCR repertoires, to increase sequencing depth and limit assay-specific biases. Leukapheresis yielded between about 0.85 and 9.5 billion PBMCs per donor.

Donors were healthy HIV-negative adults with no recently reported acute infections or vaccinations. Only Caucasian adults living in Nashville, Tennessee, USA were represented among the donors. Magnetic negative selection was used to enrich CD4+ T cells, after which naive cells were positively selected on CD45RA and the negative fraction became the memory subset. Blood was obtained by leukapheresis, after which PBMCs were separated by Ficoll-Histopaque density gradient centrifugation and cryopreserved in liquid nitrogen vapor phase. Analytical flow cytometry was used to check the purity and quantity of each magnetically sorted T cell population. Genomic DNA was isolated from every sorted fraction and measured by UV absorbance on a Nanodrop 2000c. Including the terminal cysteine and phenylalanine, the CDR3 comprises 13 residues. This entry keeps only the CDR3 DNA: 39 bases, framed from base 1. CDR1 and CDR2 are read off the germline V gene as MNHNS and SASEGT. The germline V end is reduced by 5 bases and the J end by 7 bases; junction bases left unmatched: 6.

TCR CDR3 regions were amplified from genomic DNA by multiplex PCR using the deep immunoSEQ assay. Extracted genomic DNA from each cell subset was distributed evenly across all wells of several immunoSEQ 96-well plates, and each plate was treated as a replicate. For sorted subsets, each replicate PCR was loaded with about 0.2 ug genomic DNA, equivalent to about 30,000 T cell genomes. The purified libraries were quantified using a Qubit 3.0 fluorometer, sized with a Bioanalyzer 2100, and then quantified again using the KAPA Library Quantification kit. Each immunoSEQ 96-well plate was sequenced on its own single-read 150-cycle Illumina NextSeq 550 flow cell. In the authors' own workflow: The immunoSEQ output contained only junctional sequences without quality scores, so filtering could not match that applied to full-length reads. To assign V/J genes and CDR3, sequences were annotated using PyIR, a Python wrapper for IgBLAST v1.9, with IMGT germline references. Any read was removed if the V/J assignment was weak (E-value above 1e-6), the CDR3 was missing, or the read contained stop codons, out-of-frame junctions, or ambiguous translated residues. V3J clonotypes were defined by identical inferred V gene, J gene, and CDR3 amino acid sequence. Percentage overlap between repertoires was computed as shared unique clonotypes divided by the size of the smaller repertoire. RTK rarefaction, the Chao1 estimator, and Recon v2.1 estimates of unobserved clonotypes were used to assess repertoire richness. For all TCRbeta clonotypes obtained by the gDNA method from several donors, generation probabilities were computed with OLGA. What TCRdb holds here is the immuneACCESS table cut down to in-frame rearrangements. Part of the clones is not present; checked against another copy, under half of the missing clones reflect an unresolved V gene, and the others are unexplained. That table is the source of V, J and clone size, and D and trimming were worked out from the DNA. This sample lists about 360,000 clones; around 70% were detected once. Less than 11% of the sample rests with the top ten.

Findings and caveats that apply to the study as a whole: The genetic and exposure-history diversity represented was limited by the small number of donors. Across a handful of donors, about 5.2% of naive CD4, around 3.3% of naive CD8, approximately 2.5% of memory CD4, and approximately 0.4% of memory CD8 clonotypes were shared. Larger estimated clonotype richness was generally found for naive subsets than for memory subsets. Sampling was restricted to blood, and TCR repertoires in tissue are likely to differ from TCR repertoires in blood. Incomplete sequencing was indicated by rarefaction of sorted-subset datasets, despite the large sequencing depth. Compared with non-shared clonotypes, clonotypes shared by all four sorted-subset donors had higher generation probabilities. Pairwise subsampling indicated that sequencing depth was expected to affect the degree of clonotype sharing among donors.

The V gene is TRBV6-1 and the J gene is TRBJ2-7; 9 central bases correspond to TRBD2. The receptor comes from a man aged 30 to 45 in good health. The specimen sequenced was memory CD4+ T cells sorted from blood. Per the publication, the cell subset or site label means: CD45RA-negative fraction. This receptor has the CDR3 CASSSASGKEQYF. The nucleotide sequence reads TGTGCCAGCAGTTCGGCTAGCGGGAAGGAGCAGTACTTC.